What follows are 12 T cell receptor beta chains derived from one specimen sequenced in a study of CD8+ T cells in alopecia areata. Treatment: oral pan-JAK inhibitor, 5-10 mg twice daily. RNA, once extracted, was reverse transcribed into cDNA for use as the sequencing template. Clones were sequenced by immunoSEQ multiplex PCR, and TCRdb holds only the in-frame ones, with some missing. The data contain about 180,000 clones, 50% to 65% of them singletons. The starting material was CD8+ T cells sorted from blood, obtained at week 24, from a patient treated with tofacitinib. The source of these receptors is a human donor with alopecia areata.

On this clone: Additional DNA sequences in this sample encode the identical CDR3. V usage is TRBV29-1 and J usage is TRBJ2-7; D is perhaps TRBD2 (5 bases). V lost 1 base and J lost 3, with 7 bases in between. The germline V gene has CDR1 SQVTM and CDR2 ANQGSEA. The CDR3 sequence is 12 residues long. The CDR3 protein is CSVEVGSYEQYF. Here the CDR3 DNA reads TGCAGCGTTGAAGTTGGGAGCTACGAGCAGTACTTC.

The chain links TRBV29-1 to TRBJ1-4; 7 nucleotides line up with TRBD1. Germline values: CDR1 SQVTM, CDR2 ANQGSEA. The CDR3 runs to 13 residues. Losses at the gene ends were 7 bases for V and 7 bases for J; bases not matched to a gene: 9. CDR3 sequence reads: CSGTTGVAEKLFF. The CDR3 DNA is TGCAGCGGAACTACAGGGGTGGCTGAAAAACTGTTTTTT.

This clone was detected only a few times. The CDR3 DNA sequence: TGCAGCGTTGAGCAAGGGAATGGCTACACCTTC. Residues: CSVEQGNGYTF. The chain carries TRBV29-1 and TRBJ1-2; D uncertain. Germline values: CDR1 SQVTM, CDR2 ANQGSEA. The ends were cut back, 3 bases at V and 6 bases at J, with 8 bases in the middle. CDR3 length: 11 amino acids.

This clone has just one count. This rearrangement joins TRBV30 to TRBJ2-3; D not resolved. CDR1 is GTSNPN, CDR2 SVGIG, per germline (reference sequence). V shed 1 base and J shed 0 bases, with 5 bases lying between them. The CDR3 runs 13 residues. CDR3 DNA: TGTGCCTGGAGTGCCGTGAGCACAGATACGCAGTATTTT. Encoded protein: CAWSAVSTDTQYF.

V is TRBV4-3 and J is TRBJ1-1, with D uncertain. V lost 0 bases and J 4 bases, leaving 15 bases between the germline ends. Germline CDR1 LGHNA, CDR2 YSLEER. The CDR3 totals 16 residues. In DNA, the CDR3 is TGCGCCAGCAGCCAAGATCTGGCGGGAGGATCCACTGAAGCTTTCTTT. Protein: CASSQDLAGGSTEAFF.

V is TRBV9 and J is TRBJ2-7, with D perhaps being TRBD1 or TRBD2 (5 bases each). Germline V lookup: CDR1 SGDLS, CDR2 YYNGEE. The CDR3 totals 13 residues. Trimming shortened V by 7 bases and J by 0 bases, and 11 bases separated the two germline ends. The CDR3 region is CASRDEGSYEQYF. The CDR3 nucleotides read TGTGCCAGCCGGGACGAGGGCTCCTACGAGCAGTACTTC.

The chain joins TRBV27 to TRBJ2-1, with unresolved D. The CDR3 has 14 amino acids. Trimming took off 2 bases at V and 4 bases at J, with 9 bases between the two ends. Germline CDR1 reads MNHEY; CDR2 reads SMNVEV (reference sequence). CDR3 sequence reads: CASSLIDPYNEQFF. The CDR3 DNA is TGTGCCAGCAGTTTAATCGACCCGTACAATGAGCAGTTCTTC.

There are a few counts of this clone. One junction end does not reproduce the germline sequence, and a read error may be involved. This chain joins TRBV7-2 and TRBJ1-2; 8 bases agree with TRBD1. The CDR3 is 14 residues long. Per the germline V gene, CDR1 is SGHTA and CDR2 is FQGNSA. CDR3 residues: CASSSGQGPYGLGF. The CDR3 coding sequence is TGTGCCAGCAGCTCAGGACAGGGACCCTATGGCTTGGGCTTC.

The CDR3 protein is CASSLGAGSNQPQHF. The CDR3 DNA reads as TGTGCCAGCAGTTTAGGGGCCGGTAGCAATCAGCCCCAGCATTTT. The chain links TRBV27 to TRBJ1-5, with D possibly TRBD1 on 5 matching bases. This CDR3 has 15 residues. The germline CDR1 and CDR2 sequences are MNHEY and SMNVEV (reference sequence). Trimming took 2 bases from V and 0 from J, leaving 8 bases between them.

The V call is TRBV9, the J call TRBJ2-2; TRBD2 agrees at 9 bases. This CDR3 contains 15 residues. Germline V gene lookup returns CDR1 SGDLS and CDR2 YYNGEE. With 5 bases clipped from V and 3 bases from J, the junction kept 5 bases outside the gene matches. CDR3 in amino acids: CASRGGTSYTGELFF. Written as DNA, the CDR3 is TGTGCCAGCAGAGGGGGGACTAGCTACACCGGGGAGCTGTTTTTT.

This clone occurred once. This sequence joins TRBV27 and TRBJ2-1; D unresolved. V lost 3 bases and J lost 8, with 5 bases in between. Germline CDR1 is MNHEY and CDR2 is SMNVEV (reference sequence). CDR3 length: 11 amino acids. The CDR3 DNA reads TGTGCCAGCAGTTTTAAGGATGAGCAGTTCTTC. Translation: CASSFKDEQFF.

This clone was picked up one time. The chain uses TRBV25-1 and TRBJ1-2, with D perhaps matching TRBD1 (5 bases). CDR3 length: 11 amino acids. The germline gives CDR1 MGHDK, CDR2 SYGVNS. Trimming cost V 7 bases and J 6 bases, with 9 bases left between them. CDR3 loop: CASKRGDGYTF. The CDR3 coding sequence is TGTGCCAGCAAAAGAGGGGATGGCTACACCTTC.